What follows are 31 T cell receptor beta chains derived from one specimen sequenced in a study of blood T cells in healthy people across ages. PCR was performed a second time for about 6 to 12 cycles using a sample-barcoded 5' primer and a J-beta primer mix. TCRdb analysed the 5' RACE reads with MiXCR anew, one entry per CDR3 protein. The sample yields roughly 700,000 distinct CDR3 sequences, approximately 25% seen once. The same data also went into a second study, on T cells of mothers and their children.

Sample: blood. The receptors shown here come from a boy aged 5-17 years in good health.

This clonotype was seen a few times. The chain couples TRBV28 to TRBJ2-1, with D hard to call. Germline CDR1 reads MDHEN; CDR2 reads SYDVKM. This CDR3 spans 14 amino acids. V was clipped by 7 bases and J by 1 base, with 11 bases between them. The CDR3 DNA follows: TGTGCCAGCATCGGCCTAGAGTCCTACAATGAGCAGTTCTTC. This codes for CASIGLESYNEQFF.

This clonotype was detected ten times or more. The CDR3 here is CASSRDNSYEQYF. In DNA form, the CDR3 reads TGCGCCAGCAGCCGGGACAACTCCTACGAGCAGTACTTC. The gene calls are TRBV5-1 and TRBJ2-7; a possible D gene is TRBD1 (6 bases). Per germline, CDR1 SGHRS and CDR2 YFSETQ. Trimming took 4 bases from V and 0 from J, leaving 8 bases between them. The CDR3 has 13 residues.

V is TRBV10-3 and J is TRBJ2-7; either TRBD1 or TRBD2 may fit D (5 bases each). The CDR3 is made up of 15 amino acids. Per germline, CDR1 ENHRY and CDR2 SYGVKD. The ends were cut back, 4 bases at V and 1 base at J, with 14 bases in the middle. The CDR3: CAISGGRSTSYEQYF. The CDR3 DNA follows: TGTGCCATCAGTGGGGGACGGTCGACTTCCTACGAGCAGTACTTC.

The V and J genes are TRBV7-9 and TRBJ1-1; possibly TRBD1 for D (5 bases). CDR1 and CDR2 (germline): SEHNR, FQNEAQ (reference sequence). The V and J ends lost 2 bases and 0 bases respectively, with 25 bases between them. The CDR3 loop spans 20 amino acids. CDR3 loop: CASSLPKLGRGLNMNTEAFF. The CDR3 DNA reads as TGTGCCAGCAGCTTACCAAAACTTGGGAGGGGACTTAACATGAACACTGAAGCTTTCTTT.

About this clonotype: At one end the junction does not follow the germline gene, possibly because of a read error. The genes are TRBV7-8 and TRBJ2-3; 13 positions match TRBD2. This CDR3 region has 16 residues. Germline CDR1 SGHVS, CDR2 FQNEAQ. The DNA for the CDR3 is TGTGCCAGCAGCTCGGGACTAGCGGGGACCACAAATACGCAGTATTTT. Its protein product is CASSSGLAGTTNTQYF.

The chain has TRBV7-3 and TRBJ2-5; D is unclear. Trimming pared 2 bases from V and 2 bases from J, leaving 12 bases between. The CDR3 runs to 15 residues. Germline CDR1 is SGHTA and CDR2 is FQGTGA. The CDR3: CASSLVGRSQETQYF. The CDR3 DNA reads TGTGCCAGCAGCTTAGTAGGCAGAAGTCAAGAGACCCAGTACTTC.

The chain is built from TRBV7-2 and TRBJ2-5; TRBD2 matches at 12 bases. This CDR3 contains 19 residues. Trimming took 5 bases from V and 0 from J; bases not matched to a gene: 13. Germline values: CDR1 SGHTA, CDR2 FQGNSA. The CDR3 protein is CASSSPSGGAGTHQETQYF. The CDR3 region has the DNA TGTGCCAGCAGCAGTCCTAGCGGGGGGGCGGGAACACACCAAGAGACCCAGTACTTC.

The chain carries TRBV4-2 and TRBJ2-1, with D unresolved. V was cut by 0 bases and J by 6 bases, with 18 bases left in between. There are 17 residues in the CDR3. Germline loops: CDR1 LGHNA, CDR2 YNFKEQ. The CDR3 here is CASSQDLLASTLNEQFF. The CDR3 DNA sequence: TGTGCCAGCAGCCAAGATCTACTCGCGTCAACGCTCAATGAGCAGTTCTTC.

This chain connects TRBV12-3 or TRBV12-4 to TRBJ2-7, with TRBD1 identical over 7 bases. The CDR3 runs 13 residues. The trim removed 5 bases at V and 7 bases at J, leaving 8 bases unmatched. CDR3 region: CASSNDRAREQYF. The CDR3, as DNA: TGTGCCAGCAGTAACGACAGGGCTCGGGAGCAGTACTTC.

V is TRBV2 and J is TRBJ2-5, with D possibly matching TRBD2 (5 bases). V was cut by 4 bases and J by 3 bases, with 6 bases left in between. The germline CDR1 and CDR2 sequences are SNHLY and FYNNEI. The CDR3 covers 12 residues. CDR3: CASSGLKETQYF. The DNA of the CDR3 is TGTGCCAGCAGTGGACTAAAAGAGACCCAGTACTTC.

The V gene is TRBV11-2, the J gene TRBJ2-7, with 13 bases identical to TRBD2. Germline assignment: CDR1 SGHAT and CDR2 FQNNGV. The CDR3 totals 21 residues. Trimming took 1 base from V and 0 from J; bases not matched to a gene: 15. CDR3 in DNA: TGTGCCAGCAGCTTAGTGTCCTTACTAGCGGGAGGGCGAGGGGGCTCCTACGAGCAGTACTTC. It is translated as CASSLVSLLAGGRGGSYEQYF.

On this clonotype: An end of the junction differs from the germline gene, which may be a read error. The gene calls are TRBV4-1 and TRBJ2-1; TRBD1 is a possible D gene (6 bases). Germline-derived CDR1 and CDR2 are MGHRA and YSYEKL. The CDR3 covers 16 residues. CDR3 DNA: TGCGCCGGCAGCCATTCGGGACACCATACCAAGGATGAGCAGTTCTTC. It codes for CAGSHSGHHTKDEQFF.

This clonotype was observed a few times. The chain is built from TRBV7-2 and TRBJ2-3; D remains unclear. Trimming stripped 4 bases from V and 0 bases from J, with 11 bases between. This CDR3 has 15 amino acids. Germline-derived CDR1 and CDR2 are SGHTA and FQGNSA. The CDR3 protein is CASSSGTTSTDTQYF. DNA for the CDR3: TGTGCCAGCAGCTCCGGCACCACTAGCACAGATACGCAGTATTTT.

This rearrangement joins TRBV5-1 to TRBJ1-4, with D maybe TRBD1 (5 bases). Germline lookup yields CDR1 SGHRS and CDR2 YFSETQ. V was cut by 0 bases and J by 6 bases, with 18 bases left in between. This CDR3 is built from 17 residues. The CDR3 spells CASSLAGGERGYEKLFF. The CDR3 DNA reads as TGCGCCAGCAGCTTGGCTGGCGGGGAAAGGGGATATGAAAAACTGTTTTTT.

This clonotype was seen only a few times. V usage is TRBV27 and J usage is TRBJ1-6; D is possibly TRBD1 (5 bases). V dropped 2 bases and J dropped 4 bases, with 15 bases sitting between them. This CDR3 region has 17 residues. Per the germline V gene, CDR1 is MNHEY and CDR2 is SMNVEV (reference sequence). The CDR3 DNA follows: TGTGCCAGCAGTTTAACAGTTTGGGACGGATATAATTCACCCCTCCACTTT. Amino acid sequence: CASSLTVWDGYNSPLHF.

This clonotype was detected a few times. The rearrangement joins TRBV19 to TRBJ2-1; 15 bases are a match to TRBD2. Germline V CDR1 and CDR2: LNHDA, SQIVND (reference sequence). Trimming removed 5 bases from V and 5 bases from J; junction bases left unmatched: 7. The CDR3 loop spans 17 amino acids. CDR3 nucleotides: TGTGCCAGTAGTGGTGGACTAGCGGGAGGGCGGGACAATGAGCAGTTCTTC. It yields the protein CASSGGLAGGRDNEQFF. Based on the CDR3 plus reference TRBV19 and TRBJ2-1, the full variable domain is DGGITQSPKYLFRKEGQNVTLSCEQNLNHDAMYWYRQDPGQGLRLIYYSQIVNDFQKGDIAEGYSVSREKKESFPLTVTSAQKNPTAFYLCASSGGLAGGRDNEQFFGPGTRLTVL.

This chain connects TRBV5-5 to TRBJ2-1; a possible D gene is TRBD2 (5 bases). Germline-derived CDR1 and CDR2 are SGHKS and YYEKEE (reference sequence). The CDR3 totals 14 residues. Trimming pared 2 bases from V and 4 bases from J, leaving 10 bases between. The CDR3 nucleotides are TGTGCCAGCAGCTTTGCTAGCAGGTACAATGAGCAGTTCTTC. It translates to CASSFASRYNEQFF.

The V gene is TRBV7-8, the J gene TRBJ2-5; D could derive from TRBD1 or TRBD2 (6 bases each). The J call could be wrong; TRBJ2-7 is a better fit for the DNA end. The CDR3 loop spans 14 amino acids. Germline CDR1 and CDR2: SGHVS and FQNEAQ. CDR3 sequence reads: CASTWGAGTYEQYF. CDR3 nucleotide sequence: TGTGCCAGCACCTGGGGGGCCGGAACCTACGAGCAGTACTTC.

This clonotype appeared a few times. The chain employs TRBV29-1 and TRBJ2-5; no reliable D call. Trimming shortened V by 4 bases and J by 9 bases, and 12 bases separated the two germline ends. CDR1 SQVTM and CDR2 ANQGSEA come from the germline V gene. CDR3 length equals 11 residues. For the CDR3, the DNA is TGCAGCGTTGCGGAGTTCGGTCCCCAGTACTTC. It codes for CSVAEFGPQYF.

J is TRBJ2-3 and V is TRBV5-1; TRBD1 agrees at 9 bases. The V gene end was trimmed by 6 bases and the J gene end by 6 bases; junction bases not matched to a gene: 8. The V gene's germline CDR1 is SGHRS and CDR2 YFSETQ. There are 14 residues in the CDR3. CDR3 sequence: CASKTGGEVDTQYF. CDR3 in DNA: TGCGCCAGCAAAACAGGGGGCGAAGTCGATACGCAGTATTTT.

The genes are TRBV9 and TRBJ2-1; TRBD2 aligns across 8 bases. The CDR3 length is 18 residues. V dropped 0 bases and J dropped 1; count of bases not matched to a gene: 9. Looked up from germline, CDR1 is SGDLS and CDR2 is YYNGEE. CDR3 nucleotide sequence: TGTGCCAGCAGCGTAGTATCGGGAAGCGGGGGATCCTACAATGAGCAGTTCTTC. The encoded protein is CASSVVSGSGGSYNEQFF.

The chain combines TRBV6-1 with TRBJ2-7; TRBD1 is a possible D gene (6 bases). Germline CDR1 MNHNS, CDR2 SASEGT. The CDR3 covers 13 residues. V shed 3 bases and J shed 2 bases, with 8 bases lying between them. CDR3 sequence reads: CASSEGDTYEQYF. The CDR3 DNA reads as TGTGCCAGCAGTGAGGGGGACACCTACGAGCAGTACTTC.

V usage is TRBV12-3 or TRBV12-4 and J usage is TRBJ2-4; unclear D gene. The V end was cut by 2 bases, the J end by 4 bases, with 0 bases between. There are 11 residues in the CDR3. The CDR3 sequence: CASSLKNIQYF. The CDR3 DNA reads TGTGCCAGCAGTTTAAAAAACATTCAGTACTTC.

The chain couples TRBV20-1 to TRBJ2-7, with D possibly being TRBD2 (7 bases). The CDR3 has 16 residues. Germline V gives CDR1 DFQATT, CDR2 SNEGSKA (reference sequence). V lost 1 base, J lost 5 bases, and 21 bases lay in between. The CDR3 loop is CSARGRGAVVGHEQYF. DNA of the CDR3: TGCAGTGCTAGAGGCCGGGGGGCCGTAGTGGGCCACGAGCAGTACTTC.

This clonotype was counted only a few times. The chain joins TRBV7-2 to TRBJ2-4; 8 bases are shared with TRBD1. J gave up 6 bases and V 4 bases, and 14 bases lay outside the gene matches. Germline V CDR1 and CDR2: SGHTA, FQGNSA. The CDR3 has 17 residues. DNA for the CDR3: TGTGCCAGCAGCTCCACAGGGGGTGTCATATTTGGAAACATTCAGTACTTC. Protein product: CASSSTGGVIFGNIQYF.

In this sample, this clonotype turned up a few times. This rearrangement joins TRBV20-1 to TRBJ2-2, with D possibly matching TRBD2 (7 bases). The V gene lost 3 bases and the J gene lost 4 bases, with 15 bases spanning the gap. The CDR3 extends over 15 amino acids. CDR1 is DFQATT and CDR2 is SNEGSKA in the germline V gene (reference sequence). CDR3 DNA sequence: TGCAGTGCTAGTGGGGGGGCCAGTGTCACCGGGGAGCTGTTTTTT. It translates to CSASGGASVTGELFF.

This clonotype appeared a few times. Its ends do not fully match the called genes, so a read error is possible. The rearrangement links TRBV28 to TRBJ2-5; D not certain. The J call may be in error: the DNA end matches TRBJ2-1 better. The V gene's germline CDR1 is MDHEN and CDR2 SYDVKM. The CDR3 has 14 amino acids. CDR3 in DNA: TGTGCCAGCAGTTTAGCTTTATCCTACAATGGGCAGTTCTTC. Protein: CASSLALSYNGQFF.

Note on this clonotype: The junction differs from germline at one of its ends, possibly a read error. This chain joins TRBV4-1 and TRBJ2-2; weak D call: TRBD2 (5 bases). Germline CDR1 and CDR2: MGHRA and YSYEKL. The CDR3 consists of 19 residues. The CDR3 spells CASSQAPERRPTNTGELFF. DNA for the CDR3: TGCGCCAGCAGCCAAGCGCCGGAGCGGCGTCCTACGAACACCGGGGAGCTGTTTTTC.

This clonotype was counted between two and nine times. CDR3 amino acids: CASSVEGAGYNEQFF. The CDR3 DNA follows: TGTGCCAGCAGCGTAGAGGGGGCGGGGTACAATGAGCAGTTCTTC. The chain couples TRBV9 to TRBJ2-1; D may be TRBD1 (7 bases). Germline V lookup: CDR1 SGDLS, CDR2 YYNGEE. V lost 0 bases, J lost 4 bases, and 11 bases lay in between. This CDR3 has 15 residues. Based on the CDR3 plus reference TRBV9 and TRBJ2-1, the full variable domain is DSGVTQTPKHLITATGQRVTLRCSPRSGDLSVYWYQQSLDQGLQFLIQYYNGEERAKGNILERFSAQQFPDLHSELNLSSLELGDSALYFCASSVEGAGYNEQFFGPGTRLTVL.

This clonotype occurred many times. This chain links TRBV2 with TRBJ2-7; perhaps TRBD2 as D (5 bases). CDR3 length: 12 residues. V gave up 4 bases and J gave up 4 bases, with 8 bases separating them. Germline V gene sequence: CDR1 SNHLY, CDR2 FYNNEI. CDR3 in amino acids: CASSVGGYEQYF. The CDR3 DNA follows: TGTGCCAGCAGTGTTGGAGGATACGAGCAGTACTTC.

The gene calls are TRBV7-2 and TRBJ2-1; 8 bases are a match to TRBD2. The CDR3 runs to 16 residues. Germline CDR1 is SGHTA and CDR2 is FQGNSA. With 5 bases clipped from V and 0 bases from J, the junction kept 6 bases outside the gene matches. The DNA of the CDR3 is TGTGCCAGCAGCCTACTAGCGGAAGGCTCCTACAATGAGCAGTTCTTC. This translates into CASSLLAEGSYNEQFF.